This T cell receptor (beta chain) was identified in a study of T cells after yellow fever vaccination. V was shortened by 8 bases and J by 1 base, with 1 base between the two germline ends. Germline CDR1 and CDR2: MNHNY and SVGAGI (reference sequence). CDR3 length equals 10 residues. TCRdb analysed the 5' RACE reads with MiXCR anew, one entry per CDR3 protein. The repertoire holds roughly 68,000 distinct CDR3 sequences, with about 7% as singletons. The source is a man aged 18 to 29 who received the YFV17D yellow fever vaccine. Sequences were derived from CD8+ T cells sorted from PBMCs, sampled roughly 46 days after the first yellow fever vaccination. The chain recombines TRBV6-6 with TRBJ2-3, with D unclear. The CDR3 nucleotides are TGTGCCAGCCGCACAGATACGCAGTATTTT. Residues: CASRTDTQYF.